Given below is one T cell receptor beta chain in context. Its antigen is not known. The record originates from a study of CD8+CD57+ T cells in acquired aplastic anemia. Across the study: Sorted CD4+ and CD8+ cell DNA averaged approximately 3.2 ug. An average of approximately 11 million reads for CD4+ cells was obtained from healthy donors.

It was genomic DNA that served as the template for profiling TCR beta VDJ and CDR3. Via MiXCR, TCRdb re-called the reads, giving one row per CDR3 protein. The sample holds some 130,000 distinct CDR3 sequences, less than 45% seen once. Notes on the study in general: For CD8+ Simpson's diversity, patients and controls showed no significant difference. Both patients and controls carried the same twenty-nine CD8+ CDR3 sequences.

Trimming pared 5 bases from V and 4 bases from J, leaving 9 bases between. The length of the CDR3 is 12 residues. CDR1 MNHEY and CDR2 SVGEGT come from the germline V gene. Sequencing was done on a sample of sorted CD4+, CD8+, or CD8+CD57+ T cells (not recorded which) from PBMCs. This clonotype was obtained from a human donor in good health, serving as a control. The genes are TRBV6-2 or TRBV6-3 and TRBJ2-7; D not resolved. DNA of the CDR3: TGTGCCAGCAGTCCCCTGGGTTACGAGCAGTACTTC. It is translated as CASSPLGYEQYF.